This TCR beta chain was identified in a study of blood T cell repertoires in COVID-19 (dated by TCRdb to the early 2020s). General notes on the study: Collaborator samples came from the United States, Italy and Spain and covered acute and convalescent phases of COVID-19. The prospective study material was composed of cDNA or gDNA derived from T cells, B-cell-depleted T cells, or PBMCs. Deeply sampled blood TCRbeta repertoires from subjects exposed to, actively infected with, or recovered from COVID-19 were included in the dataset. A freely available public database, intended as a resource for researchers studying the immune response to SARS-CoV-2, is where the repertoires were released. The samples were drawn from the first 160 participants of the ongoing ImmuneRACE study and from under 1,500 subjects provided by 6 global collaborators. The sample metadata nearly always contained a de-identified subject ID, COVID-19 status, age in years and sex. Where HLA class I and class II types were available, the types were taken from metadata supplied by the sample provider, not from assay-based typing.

With regard to this clone: Its antigen is still unknown. The input lacks base qualities; no much larger clone sits a single base away. The same CDR3 also results from other DNA sequences found in this sample.

Paper-wide results and their limitations: The quantity of clinical and demographic metadata differed by source and by participant and was supplied without curation.

The immunoSEQ Assay, a bias-controlled multiplex PCR, was used to amplify TCRbeta CDR3 regions from genomic DNA. The original methods were these. Nucleated cell counts per sample were estimated from amplification of reference gene primers within the assay. Sequence reads were collapsed and filtered to measure the absolute abundance of every unique TCRbeta CDR3 rearrangement. Productive Simpson clonality was computed per sample as the square root of Simpson's diversity index over productive rearrangements. Held by TCRdb, this immuneACCESS table contains in-frame sequences only and omits some clones. Under half of the omission traces to an unresolved V gene where checked; the cause of the rest is unknown. V, J and clone size reflect that table, while D and trimming were determined from the DNA. The sample table lists about 280,000 clones, about 82% of them with a count of one. 4% to 6% of the sample belongs to the ten largest clones.

Whole blood was collected in K2EDTA tubes by collaborating institutions according to the institutions' own protocols. For TCRbeta analysis, collaborators shipped samples as frozen whole blood, isolated PBMCs, or DNA extracted from either of those sample types. The sequenced material came from peripheral blood. This clonotype was sampled from a man aged 45-65 years with active or convalescent COVID-19.

The bases are TGTGCCAGCAGCTTTAGCGGGAAACAAGAGACCCAGTACTTC. This yields the protein CASSFSGKQETQYF. The chain uses TRBV5-5 and TRBJ2-5, and TRBD2 aligns with 8 junction nucleotides. From V the trimming removes 2 bases and from J it removes 2 bases, while the gene matches leave 2 bases of the junction unaccounted for. In the germline V gene (reference sequence), CDR1 corresponds to SGHKS and CDR2 to YYEKEE. There are 14 amino acids in the CDR3, from cysteine to phenylalanine inclusive. The kept DNA is CDR3 alone, 42 bases in frame from the first base. The CDR3, completed at both ends by the reference TRBV5-5 and TRBJ2-5 genes, gives the full variable domain DAGVTQSPTHLIKTRGQQVTLRCSPISGHKSVSWYQQVLGQGPQFIFQYYEKEERGRGNFPDRFSARQFPNYSSELNVNALLLGDSALYLCASSFSGKQETQYFGPGTRLLVL.